The clone carrying this TCR beta chain has more than one count but fewer than ten. The antigen is unknown. This sample stems from a study of response to subunit inactivated influenza vaccine. Study-level findings and limits: The authors proposed limited new T cell recruitment per seasonal influenza vaccination.

MiXCR, applied by TCRdb to the RT-PCR reads, yields one record per CDR3 protein. The sample shows 500,000 to 650,000 distinct CDR3 sequences, roughly 8.2% of them seen only once. The input for sequencing was PBMCs from blood, taken less than 30 months after vaccination. This TCR came from a man between 50 and 69 years old who received an inactivated influenza vaccine.

Here the CDR3 reads CASSPSGSKETQYF. The CDR3 nucleotides are TGTGCCAGCTCACCTTCAGGGAGTAAAGAGACCCAGTACTTC. The chain uses TRBV18 and TRBJ2-5; D tentatively reads TRBD1 or TRBD2 (5 bases each). Trimming pared 3 bases from V and 3 bases from J, leaving 11 bases between. The germline V gene encodes CDR1 KGHSH and CDR2 LQKENI. This CDR3 region has 14 residues. The full variable domain, rest sourced from reference TRBV18 and TRBJ2-5, is NAGVMQNPRHLVRRRGQEARLRCSPMKGHSHVYWYRQLPEEGLKFMVYLQKENIIDESGMPKERFSAEFPKEGPSILRIQQVVRGDSAAYFCASSPSGSKETQYFGPGTRLLVL.